This entry describes one T cell receptor (beta chain). Its antigen remains unknown. Sequencing used immunoSEQ multiplex PCR; TCRdb keeps in-frame clones, though not all of them. The repertoire holds 100,000 or so clones, with more than 85% as singletons. The data derive from a study of cytomegalovirus exposure and HLA in healthy donors. Study conclusions and caveats: Reports indicated that the classifier achieved high specificity and sensitivity in diagnosing cytomegalovirus status.

Trimming removed 4 bases from V and 5 bases from J; junction bases left unmatched: 5. The CDR3 sequence is 14 residues long. Germline CDR1 SGHDT, CDR2 YYEEEE. This sequence was found in a woman aged 18-29 years in good health and CMV-seropositive. J is TRBJ2-3 and V is TRBV5-6; 9 positions match TRBD1. Material for sequencing was PBMCs. As DNA, the CDR3 is TGTGCCAGCAGCCAAGGACAGGGGCTAGATACGCAGTATTTT. Translation gives CASSQGQGLDTQYF.